These 8 T cell receptor beta chains were all obtained from the same sample, sequenced in a study of cytomegalovirus exposure and HLA in healthy donors. The study ran its PCR with 60 Vbeta and 13 Jbeta primers. Measured with immunoSEQ multiplex PCR; TCRdb has only the in-frame clones, and not every one. The table records 90,000 to 100,000 clones, 65% to 80% of them present only once. Material for sequencing was PBMCs. Receptor source: a man aged 60-69 years in good health and CMV-seropositive.

The V and J genes are TRBV5-1 and TRBJ2-7; 11 bases agree with TRBD2. The length of the CDR3 is 18 residues. Germline-derived CDR1 and CDR2 are SGHRS and YFSETQ. V shed 3 bases, J shed 0 bases, and the junction held 11 bases outside the gene matches. The CDR3 protein is CASSSGSLSGGASYEQYF. In DNA, the CDR3 is TGCGCCAGCAGCTCGGGCTCCCTTAGCGGGGGGGCCTCCTACGAGCAGTACTTC.

The V and J genes are TRBV7-2 and TRBJ1-2, with 9 bases aligning to TRBD1. Trimming at V came to 4 bases and at J to 7 bases, leaving 7 bases not matched to a gene. Germline CDR1 reads SGHTA; CDR2 reads FQGNSA. The CDR3 spans 14 residues. The CDR3 sequence: CASSSSQGAGGYTF. The CDR3 DNA reads as TGTGCCAGCAGCTCCTCACAGGGGGCTGGTGGCTACACCTTC.

This clone turned up a few times. The rearrangement joins TRBV5-1 to TRBJ2-7, with a possible D match to TRBD2 (6 bases). Germline CDR1 reads SGHRS; CDR2 reads YFSETQ. Deletions cut 5 bases from V and 5 bases from J, with 14 bases between. This CDR3 spans 13 amino acids. CDR3 nucleotide sequence: TGCGCCAGCAGAGCAGACGGGGGAGACGAGCAGTACTTC. Its protein product is CASRADGGDEQYF.

There are a few counts of this clone. The J gene is TRBJ2-1, the V gene TRBV7-8; 11 nucleotides line up with TRBD2. The CDR3 has 17 residues. Trimming cost V 5 bases and J 3 bases; bases outside gene matches: 9. Germline V gene lookup returns CDR1 SGHVS and CDR2 FQNEAQ. The CDR3: CASSKEGLAANYNEQFF. CDR3 nucleotide sequence: TGTGCCAGCAGCAAAGAGGGACTAGCGGCCAACTACAATGAGCAGTTCTTC.

The chain combines TRBV5-5 with TRBJ1-6, with TRBD1 matching 9 bases. This CDR3 is built from 15 residues. Per the germline V gene, CDR1 is SGHKS and CDR2 is YYEKEE (reference sequence). V lost 2 bases and J lost 7; bases outside the gene matches: 4. In DNA, the CDR3 is TGTGCCAGCAGCTTATACAGGGGGCAAAATTCACCCCTCCACTTT. This codes for CASSLYRGQNSPLHF.

V gene TRBV7-9 combines with J gene TRBJ1-1, with no clear D. The CDR3 has 14 residues. The ends were cut back, 0 bases at V and 4 bases at J, with 9 bases in the middle. The germline V gene has CDR1 SEHNR and CDR2 FQNEAQ (reference sequence). The CDR3 nucleotides are TGTGCCAGCAGCTTAGCGCAGGTTTCCACTGAAGCTTTCTTT. Its protein is CASSLAQVSTEAFF.

The chain couples TRBV19 to TRBJ2-2; 10 positions agree with TRBD2. This CDR3 has 16 residues. CDR1 is LNHDA and CDR2 is SQIVND in the germline V gene (reference sequence). V gave up 6 bases and J gave up 6 bases; unmatched junction bases: 10. For the CDR3, the DNA is TGTGCCAGTAGATCCCACCAGCGGGGGGGACCCGGGGAGCTGTTTTTT. Translating gives CASRSHQRGGPGELFF.

This chain uses TRBV5-1 with TRBJ2-3; 7 nucleotides agree with TRBD1. This CDR3 is 14 amino acids long. Unmatched junction bases numbered 9, after V lost 9 bases and J lost 2 bases. The germline V gene encodes CDR1 SGHRS and CDR2 YFSETQ. The CDR3 sequence: CATKTGAHTDTQYF. DNA of the CDR3: TGCGCCACCAAAACAGGGGCCCACACAGATACGCAGTATTTT.